These 28 T cell receptor beta chains were sequenced from one sample in a study of blood T cell repertoires in COVID-19. TCRdb's table, derived via immunoSEQ multiplex PCR, lists solely in-frame clones and lacks some. The sample contains fewer than 200,000 clones, 88% of which appear only once. The sample taken for sequencing was peripheral blood. These receptors came from a man aged 50 to 60 who had recovered from COVID-19.

The J gene is TRBJ2-5, the V gene TRBV5-1; TRBD2 agrees at 11 bases. CDR1 and CDR2 (germline): SGHRS, YFSETQ. V gave up 4 bases and J gave up 4 bases; unmatched junction bases: 3. The CDR3 is 14 amino acids. The CDR3 bases are TGCGCCAGCAGCCCCGGGACTAGCGGAGAGACCCAGTACTTC. Translating it yields CASSPGTSGETQYF.

The chain combines TRBV27 with TRBJ1-1; 7 bases align to TRBD1. The J segment lost 2 bases and the V segment lost 8 bases, leaving 5 bases of the junction unmatched. There are 13 residues in the CDR3. Germline values: CDR1 MNHEY, CDR2 SMNVEV (reference sequence). The DNA of the CDR3 is TGTGCCAGCCGTTACAGGGGCAACACTGAAGCTTTCTTT. Encoded protein: CASRYRGNTEAFF.

V and J are TRBV5-4 and TRBJ1-2, with 8 bases lining up with TRBD1. V shed 1 base and J 8 bases; nucleotides not matched to a gene: 13. Germline CDR1 SGHNT, CDR2 YYREEE (reference sequence). This CDR3 is built from 16 residues. CDR3 DNA sequence: TGTGCCAGCAGCTTGTATTCTGTGAGCAGGGGGCGAGGCTACACCTTC. Its protein product is CASSLYSVSRGRGYTF.

This clone appeared once. This sequence joins TRBV5-1 and TRBJ1-4; D perhaps matches TRBD1 (5 bases). The germline gives CDR1 SGHRS, CDR2 YFSETQ. V was clipped by 2 bases and J by 8 bases, with 13 bases between them. CDR3 length: 14 amino acids. The CDR3 region has the DNA TGCGCCAGCAGCTTTGACAGATCCGACGAAAAACTGTTTTTT. Its translation is CASSFDRSDEKLFF.

This chain connects TRBV6-2 or TRBV6-3 to TRBJ2-1; unclear D gene. The CDR3 totals 15 residues. Looked up from germline, CDR1 is MNHEY and CDR2 is SVGEGT. V gave up 2 bases and J gave up 0 bases, with 8 bases separating them. CDR3 in DNA: TGTGCCAGCAGTTACGACTCTCGCTCCTACAATGAGCAGTTCTTC. It yields the protein CASSYDSRSYNEQFF.

The V gene is TRBV4-1, the J gene TRBJ2-1; 10 nucleotides agree with TRBD2. Germline V CDR1 and CDR2: MGHRA, YSYEKL. The CDR3 is 18 amino acids. V was pared by 0 bases and J by 4 bases, with 9 bases of the junction left unmatched. CDR3 in DNA: TGCGCCAGCAGCCAAGAGAACCCAGCTAGCGGGGGATACAATGAGCAGTTCTTC. It is translated as CASSQENPASGGYNEQFF.

The chain combines TRBV19 with TRBJ2-4; weak D call: TRBD1 (7 bases). Per germline, CDR1 LNHDA and CDR2 SQIVND (reference sequence). This CDR3 comprises 15 residues. V was pared by 9 bases and J by 1 base, with 16 bases between. DNA for the CDR3: TGTGCCAGCTCGGACAGGAGGGTCGCCAAAAACATTCAGTACTTC. It encodes CASSDRRVAKNIQYF.

The V gene is TRBV9, the J gene TRBJ2-4; weak D call: TRBD2 (6 bases). Per germline, CDR1 SGDLS and CDR2 YYNGEE. The CDR3 is 15 residues long. Trimming removed 3 bases at V and 5 bases at J, with 15 bases between. The CDR3 protein is CASSARGRRENIQYF. CDR3 bases: TGTGCCAGCAGCGCCCGGGGGAGGAGGGAAAACATTCAGTACTTC.

This chain joins TRBV9 and TRBJ2-1; no clear D gene. The CDR3 spans 16 residues. V was clipped by 1 base and J by 2 bases, with 13 bases between them. Per germline, CDR1 SGDLS and CDR2 YYNGEE. The CDR3: CASSVRGVGPYNEQFF. CDR3 sequence (DNA): TGTGCCAGCAGCGTACGAGGAGTTGGCCCCTACAATGAGCAGTTCTTC.

Only one count was recorded for this clone. The V gene is TRBV6-2 or TRBV6-3, the J gene TRBJ2-3, with TRBD2 matching over 16 bases. The CDR3 loop spans 18 amino acids. In germline, CDR1 is MNHEY, CDR2 SVGEGT. V shed 2 bases, J shed 2 bases, and the junction held 4 bases outside the gene matches. CDR3 region: CASSYTGLAGGHTDTQYF. The CDR3 nucleotides read TGTGCCAGCAGTTACACGGGACTAGCGGGAGGGCACACAGATACGCAGTATTTT.

This clone was observed a few times. This rearrangement joins TRBV6-5 to TRBJ1-2; tentative D call: TRBD1 (5 bases). This CDR3 comprises 14 residues. CDR1 and CDR2 from the germline V gene are MNHEY and SVGAGI. The V and J ends lost 0 bases and 8 bases respectively, with 13 bases between them. CDR3 sequence: CASSYSSLGLGYTF. In nucleotides, the CDR3 is TGTGCCAGCAGTTACTCGAGTCTGGGGCTGGGCTACACCTTC.

V usage is TRBV6-5 and J usage is TRBJ1-2; D may be TRBD1 (6 bases). This CDR3 contains 13 residues. In germline, CDR1 is MNHEY, CDR2 SVGAGI. V was pared by 8 bases and J by 6 bases, with 16 bases between. CDR3 nucleotide sequence: TGTGCCAGCGGCGCTCGGACAGTTAATGGCTACACCTTC. Translated: CASGARTVNGYTF.

This chain links TRBV5-5 with TRBJ2-7, with 11 nucleotides matching TRBD2. The J segment lost 1 base and the V segment lost 0 bases, leaving 9 bases of the junction unmatched. CDR1 and CDR2 from the germline V gene are SGHKS and YYEKEE (reference sequence). There are 18 residues in the CDR3. The chain's CDR3 is CASSLGSSGGAASYEQYF. The CDR3 DNA follows: TGTGCCAGCAGCTTGGGAAGTAGCGGGGGGGCCGCATCCTACGAGCAGTACTTC.

The rearrangement uses TRBV9 and TRBJ2-3; possible D gene TRBD2, 5 bases. V lost 0 bases to trimming and J lost 2 bases, with 10 bases between them. Germline V gene data show CDR1 as SGDLS and CDR2 as YYNGEE. This CDR3 region has 15 residues. The CDR3 here is CASSVAHGDTDTQYF. The CDR3 nucleotides read TGTGCCAGCAGCGTAGCCCACGGGGACACAGATACGCAGTATTTT.

The chain is built from TRBV4-1 and TRBJ1-1; TRBD1 is a possible D gene (6 bases). V was clipped by 11 bases and J by 0 bases, with 16 bases between them. The CDR3 extends over 14 amino acids. Germline CDR1 MGHRA, CDR2 YSYEKL. The CDR3 coding sequence is TGCGCCGCAGCTCGGGGACATTTGAACACTGAAGCTTTCTTT. This gives the protein CAAARGHLNTEAFF.

The J gene is TRBJ2-3, the V gene TRBV5-6; a weak D match, TRBD1 (5 bases). V lost 2 bases, J lost 3 bases, and 16 bases lay in between. Germline V gives CDR1 SGHDT, CDR2 YYEEEE. This CDR3 region has 16 residues. As DNA, the CDR3 is TGTGCCAGCAGCTTACCCGGCAGGAAGGGGACAGATACGCAGTATTTT. It codes for CASSLPGRKGTDTQYF.

This clone was seen a few times. The V gene is TRBV7-2, the J gene TRBJ1-5; no firm D call. Trimming shortened V by 5 bases and J by 4 bases, and 9 bases separated the two germline ends. From germline, CDR1 is SGHTA and CDR2 FQGNSA. The CDR3 runs to 13 residues. Written as DNA, the CDR3 is TGTGCCAGCAGCGTAGAACGGAATCAGCCCCAGCATTTT. Translating gives CASSVERNQPQHF.

This chain uses TRBV6-5 with TRBJ1-6, with 7 bases aligning to TRBD1. The CDR3 totals 16 residues. The trim removed 0 bases at V and 10 bases at J, leaving 9 bases unmatched. CDR1 is MNHEY and CDR2 is SVGAGI in the germline V gene. DNA for the CDR3: TGTGCCAGCAGTTACTCAGGGGGCGCTGGGCACTCACCCCTCCACTTT. It specifies CASSYSGGAGHSPLHF.

The CDR3, as DNA: TGTGCCAGCTCACCCCTTCCTTCGGCGGGAGGGCCGTCCTACGAGCAGTACTTC. Translating it yields CASSPLPSAGGPSYEQYF. The chain is built from TRBV18 and TRBJ2-7, with 9 bases fitting TRBD2. This CDR3 is 18 amino acids long. Germline-derived CDR1 and CDR2 are KGHSH and LQKENI. Unmatched junction bases numbered 13, after V lost 3 bases and J lost 1 base.

In its sample, this clone was seen once. The gene calls are TRBV14 and TRBJ2-3, with D possibly matching TRBD2 (6 bases). The CDR3 has 13 amino acids. Deletions cut 4 bases from V and 3 bases from J, with 8 bases between. Germline V gives CDR1 SGHDN, CDR2 FVKESK. As DNA, the CDR3 is TGTGCCAGCAGCCGCGGGGCTACAGATACGCAGTATTTT. Translated, it gives CASSRGATDTQYF. Full variable domain (rest looked up from reference TRBV14 and TRBJ2-3): EAGVTQFPSHSVIEKGQTVTLRCDPISGHDNLYWYRRVMGKEIKFLLHFVKESKQDESGMPNNRFLAERTGGTYSTLKVQPAELEDSGVYFCASSRGATDTQYFGPGTRLTVL.

This chain connects TRBV27 to TRBJ2-7; maybe TRBD1 (6 bases). The CDR3 is made up of 11 amino acids. V was clipped by 5 bases and J by 4 bases, with 6 bases between them. CDR1 is MNHEY, CDR2 SMNVEV, per germline (reference sequence). Written as DNA, the CDR3 is TGTGCCAGCAGTAGGGGGTACGAGCAGTACTTC. It translates to CASSRGYEQYF.

This clone occurred a few times. This sequence joins TRBV29-1 and TRBJ1-2; 7 bases are a match to TRBD1. This CDR3 spans 15 amino acids. The V and J ends lost 4 bases and 2 bases, in that order; junction bases with no gene match: 10. Germline V CDR1 and CDR2: SQVTM, ANQGSEA. CDR3 amino acids: CSVVPRAGGNYGYTF. The CDR3 DNA sequence: TGCAGCGTTGTACCTCGGGCAGGGGGGAACTATGGCTACACCTTC.

The chain joins TRBV6-5 to TRBJ2-7; possible D gene TRBD1, 8 bases. Trimming shortened V by 2 bases and J by 6 bases, and 14 bases separated the two germline ends. The germline gives CDR1 MNHEY, CDR2 SVGAGI. The CDR3 length is 14 residues. Here the CDR3 reads CASSYQTGGGEQYF. DNA for the CDR3: TGTGCCAGCAGTTACCAAACAGGGGGGGGCGAGCAGTACTTC.

This clone was counted once. The chain links TRBV4-1 to TRBJ2-5, with 10 bases aligning to TRBD2. This CDR3 has 15 amino acids. The germline gives CDR1 MGHRA, CDR2 YSYEKL. After removal of 4 bases from V and 4 bases from J, the junction contained 6 bases not matched to a gene. The CDR3 DNA is TGCGCCAGCAGCCGCACTAGCGGGACATCAGAGACCCAGTACTTC. Encoded protein: CASSRTSGTSETQYF.

The chain joins TRBV19 to TRBJ2-7, with 11 nucleotides matching TRBD2. The junction had 17 bases not matched to a gene; V was cut back by 7 bases and J by 6 bases. Germline V gene lookup returns CDR1 LNHDA and CDR2 SQIVND (reference sequence). There are 17 residues in the CDR3. CDR3: CASTPARTSGFLGEQYF. The DNA of the CDR3 is TGTGCCAGTACTCCCGCGAGGACTAGCGGGTTCTTAGGCGAGCAGTACTTC.

The V call is TRBV9, the J call TRBJ2-2; TRBD2 matches at 7 bases. CDR1 is SGDLS, CDR2 YYNGEE, per germline. J lost 0 bases, V lost 4 bases, and 12 bases had no gene match. The CDR3 spans 18 residues. CDR3: CASSSPLAEAPNTGELFF. CDR3 nucleotide sequence: TGTGCCAGCAGCAGCCCCCTAGCGGAAGCCCCGAACACCGGGGAGCTGTTTTTT.

This rearrangement joins TRBV27 to TRBJ2-7; possibly TRBD2 for D (6 bases). V lost 6 bases to trimming and J lost 0 bases, with 12 bases between them. The length of the CDR3 is 14 residues. Germline CDR1 is MNHEY and CDR2 is SMNVEV (reference sequence). The CDR3 reads CASSRAGLSYEQYF. CDR3 bases: TGTGCCAGCAGCCGTGCGGGACTCTCCTACGAGCAGTACTTC.

This sequence joins TRBV5-1 and TRBJ1-1, with D uncertain. This CDR3 has 15 amino acids. The germline V gene has CDR1 SGHRS and CDR2 YFSETQ. V was pared by 0 bases and J by 6 bases, with 15 bases between. This chain's CDR3 is CASSLASKSQAEAFF. The CDR3 coding sequence is TGCGCCAGCAGCTTGGCCTCAAAGTCCCAGGCTGAAGCTTTCTTT. The whole variable domain, filled in from reference TRBV5-1 and TRBJ1-1, reads KAGVTQTPRYLIKTRGQQVTLSCSPISGHRSVSWYQQTPGQGLQFLFEYFSETQRNKGNFPGRFSGRQFSNSRSEMNVSTLELGDSALYLCASSLASKSQAEAFFGQGTRLTVV.